Presented here are 31 T cell receptor beta chains from one specimen sequenced in a study of monozygotic twins with inflammatory bowel disease. After re-calling the 5' RACE reads, TCRdb lists one entry per CDR3 protein, DNA absent. In all, the sample yields approximately 200,000 distinct CDR3 sequences. The sequencing sample was made of blood. These receptors all come from a human donor with ulcerative colitis or Crohn's disease, or a healthy co-twin of an affected twin (not recorded which).

V gene TRBV6-5 combines with J gene TRBJ1-2. The CDR3 totals 12 residues. Germline CDR1 reads MNHEY; CDR2 reads SVGAGI. The CDR3 spells CASLGGGYGYTF.

The chain uses TRBV20-1 and TRBJ1-2; absent DNA, TCRdb's TRBD1 call cannot be checked. This CDR3 has 13 residues. The germline V gene encodes CDR1 DFQATT and CDR2 SNEGSKA (reference sequence). CDR3 sequence reads: CSARRGGVDGYTF.

The chain is built from TRBV20-1 and TRBJ2-1; the D gene TCRdb calls, TRBD2, cannot be checked with no DNA. CDR1 and CDR2 from the germline V gene are DFQATT and SNEGSKA (reference sequence). The CDR3 runs to 16 residues. The CDR3 sequence: CSASRASGSPHIEQFF.

The chain employs TRBV5-6 and TRBJ2-3; TCRdb names TRBD2, which stays unverified in the absence of DNA. The CDR3 extends over 15 amino acids. Germline CDR1 reads SGHDT; CDR2 reads YYEEEE. CDR3 region: CASSLEGGRVDTQYF.

This sequence joins TRBV10-3 and TRBJ2-5. CDR1 and CDR2 from the germline V gene are ENHRY and SYGVKD. This CDR3 has 12 residues. CDR3 residues: CAISESEETQYF.

This chain links TRBV5-1 with TRBJ1-1; TCRdb picks TRBD1, but there is no DNA to check that call. CDR3 length: 16 amino acids. Germline V gene data show CDR1 as SGHRS and CDR2 as YFSETQ. CDR3 sequence: CASSLEGQIQNTEAFF.

This rearrangement joins TRBV29-1 to TRBJ1-5; as DNA is missing, the TRBD1 call by TCRdb cannot be tested. The CDR3 extends over 13 amino acids. Germline loops: CDR1 SQVTM, CDR2 ANQGSEA. The chain's CDR3 is CSVEEDRYQPQHF.

The chain couples TRBV29-1 to TRBJ1-2; TCRdb reports TRBD1, a call that lacks DNA to check it against. CDR1 and CDR2 from the germline V gene are SQVTM and ANQGSEA. The CDR3 is made up of 11 amino acids. The CDR3 region is CSVEFQGGYTF.

The chain recombines TRBV20-1 with TRBJ2-3; the D call from TCRdb, TRBD2, cannot be confirmed without DNA. CDR1 and CDR2 (germline): DFQATT, SNEGSKA (reference sequence). CDR3 length: 15 amino acids. The CDR3 reads CSAKLAGGPSDTQYF.

The chain combines TRBV11-3 with TRBJ2-1. Per germline, CDR1 SGHNT and CDR2 YENEEA. The CDR3 extends over 15 amino acids. CDR3: CASSLGQAMPNGQFF. Together with reference TRBV11-3 and TRBJ2-1, the CDR3 gives the full variable domain: EAGVVQSPRYKIIEKKQPVAFWCNPISGHNTLYWYLQNLGQGPELLIRYENEEAVDDSQLPKDRFSAERLKGVDSTLKIQPAELGDSAVYLCASSLGQAMPNGQFFGPGTRLTVL.

J is TRBJ2-7 and V is TRBV12-3 or TRBV12-4; the D call of TRBD1 rests on TCRdb alone, since no DNA is present to check it. The CDR3 has 14 amino acids. The CDR3 protein is CASRRTGQSYEQYF.

The V gene is TRBV7-2, the J gene TRBJ2-1. In germline, CDR1 is SGHTA, CDR2 FQGNSA. The CDR3 extends over 12 amino acids. This CDR3 reads CASNEAYNEQFF.

The CDR3 region is CASSYRSSGYGYTF. This chain joins TRBV6-2 or TRBV6-3 and TRBJ1-2. Germline V gene sequence: CDR1 MNHEY, CDR2 SVGEGT. The CDR3 spans 14 residues.

This chain uses TRBV29-1 with TRBJ2-1. Germline CDR1 is SQVTM and CDR2 is ANQGSEA. The CDR3 covers 12 residues. CDR3 protein: CSIEASPNEQFF.

The chain is built from TRBV20-1 and TRBJ2-7; with no DNA, the TCRdb D assignment of TRBD2 cannot be verified. The CDR3 has 13 residues. From germline, CDR1 is DFQATT and CDR2 SNEGSKA (reference sequence). Here the CDR3 reads CSATRRLAGEQYF.

The chain couples TRBV5-1 to TRBJ1-4; TCRdb gives TRBD1 as the D gene, but with no DNA this cannot be confirmed. Germline CDR1 reads SGHRS; CDR2 reads YFSETQ. There are 19 residues in the CDR3. CDR3 protein: CASSLYPRRVETTNEKLFF.

The CDR3 reads CASRTGINEKLFF. The chain has TRBV27 and TRBJ1-4; lacking DNA, the TRBD1 call made by TCRdb goes unchecked. CDR1 MNHEY and CDR2 SMNVEV come from the germline V gene (reference sequence). CDR3 length equals 13 residues. Variable domain in full (rest from reference TRBV27 and TRBJ1-4): EAQVTQNPRYLITVTGKKLTVTCSQNMNHEYMSWYRQDPGLGLRQIYYSMNVEVTDKGDVPEGYKVSRKEKRNFPLILESPSPNQTSLYFCASRTGINEKLFFGSGTQLSVL.

The rearrangement links TRBV20-1 to TRBJ2-7; lacking DNA, the TRBD2 call made by TCRdb goes unchecked. Germline V gene sequence: CDR1 DFQATT, CDR2 SNEGSKA (reference sequence). CDR3 length: 14 amino acids. CDR3 amino acids: CSASTGTRPYEQYF.

The chain has TRBV12-3 or TRBV12-4 and TRBJ1-5. The length of the CDR3 is 14 residues. CDR3 residues: CASTVGLGNQPQHF.

The chain is built from TRBV5-1 and TRBJ2-3; TCRdb's D call of TRBD1 is untestable without DNA. The CDR3 consists of 16 residues. CDR1 and CDR2 from the germline V gene are SGHRS and YFSETQ. The CDR3 loop reads CASSTGQGVGTDTQYF.

The chain couples TRBV7-9 to TRBJ2-2; the TCRdb call, TRBD1, lacks DNA for checking. The germline V gene encodes CDR1 SEHNR and CDR2 FQNEAQ (reference sequence). The CDR3 runs to 17 residues. CDR3 sequence reads: CASSPWTGNERAGELFF.

The chain is built from TRBV5-1 and TRBJ1-5; TCRdb gives TRBD1 as the D gene, but with no DNA this cannot be confirmed. The CDR3 totals 13 residues. CDR1 SGHRS and CDR2 YFSETQ come from the germline V gene. The CDR3 spells CASSFGGDQPQHF.

The V and J genes are TRBV12-3 or TRBV12-4 and TRBJ1-4. CDR3 size: 17 residues. The CDR3 sequence is CASSRRGGFGTNEKLFF.

This chain connects TRBV20-1 to TRBJ1-2; TCRdb's D gene call, TRBD1, goes unchecked for lack of DNA. CDR1 is DFQATT and CDR2 is SNEGSKA in the germline V gene (reference sequence). This CDR3 is built from 15 residues. The CDR3 loop is CSARAPSQGNYGYTF.

The J gene is TRBJ1-4, the V gene TRBV7-2; TCRdb indicates TRBD1, and absent DNA this call remains unverified. Germline V lookup: CDR1 SGHTA, CDR2 FQGNSA. The CDR3 length is 14 residues. CDR3 residues: CASSHRDRDEKLFF.

This chain connects TRBV7-2 to TRBJ2-3; TCRdb's D call, TRBD1, is unchecked because there is no DNA. Germline CDR1 is SGHTA and CDR2 is FQGNSA. The CDR3 is made up of 14 amino acids. This CDR3 is CASSPDRYTDTQYF.

The chain joins TRBV4-1 to TRBJ2-4. The CDR3 has 16 residues. The germline V gene has CDR1 MGHRA and CDR2 YSYEKL. The CDR3 loop reads CASSQEVSVAKNIQYF.

The chain carries TRBV3-1 and TRBJ2-4; TCRdb reports TRBD1, a call that lacks DNA to check it against. CDR1 is LGHDT and CDR2 is YNNKEL in the germline V gene (reference sequence). The CDR3 sequence is 15 residues long. CDR3 loop: CASGEGQSFKNIQYF.

CDR3 protein: CASSQQGDSNQPQHF. The V call is TRBV7-9, the J call TRBJ1-5; the D call of TRBD1 rests on TCRdb alone, since no DNA is present to check it. The CDR3 is 15 amino acids. CDR1 is SEHNR, CDR2 FQNEAQ, per germline (reference sequence).

CDR3: CASSSFPGTAELFF. This chain uses TRBV28 with TRBJ1-4; TCRdb calls TRBD1, which cannot be checked without DNA. The germline gives CDR1 MDHEN, CDR2 SYDVKM. This CDR3 spans 14 amino acids.

The chain has TRBV19 and TRBJ1-2. Germline CDR1 and CDR2: LNHDA and SQIVND (reference sequence). The CDR3 extends over 15 amino acids. The CDR3 sequence: CATSSGGNTDYGYTF.